Sequencing of this T cell receptor beta chain was carried out in a study of blood T cell repertoires in COVID-19. Whole-study context: Spain, Italy and the United States supplied samples that represented acute and convalescent COVID-19.

V lost 3 bases, J lost 0 bases, and 11 bases lay in between. This CDR3 spans 15 amino acids. The germline gives CDR1 MGHRA, CDR2 YSYEKL. Libraries were prepared by immunoSEQ multiplex PCR; TCRdb keeps only in-frame clonotypes and omits some of them. The sample records 250,000 to 350,000 clones, 75% to 90% being singletons. The sequence was obtained from a woman in her thirties who had recovered from COVID-19. The chain combines TRBV4-1 with TRBJ1-1; a possible D gene is TRBD1 (5 bases). Specimen: peripheral blood. CDR3 in amino acids: CASSQAGPLNTEAFF. In DNA form, the CDR3 reads TGCGCCAGCAGCCAGGCGGGGCCTCTGAACACTGAAGCTTTCTTT.